The clone carrying this TCR beta chain was seen more than once but under ten times. Unique molecular identifiers featured in how the TCRbeta library was prepared. TCRdb passed the PCR reads through MiXCR, listing each CDR3 protein once. The sample includes some 500,000 distinct CDR3 sequences, less than 35% of them seen just once. The data stem from a study of T-cell reconstitution after alpha-beta-depleted transplantation in children. Trimming removed 1 base from V and 6 bases from J, with 10 bases in between. Germline V lookup: CDR1 SGHAT, CDR2 FQNNGV. The CDR3 contains 15 residues. This rearrangement joins TRBV11-2 to TRBJ1-6, with a possible D match to TRBD1 (5 bases). The source was PBMCs from the stem cell graft donor, collected from the stem cell graft. This receptor was taken from a human donor who donated a stem cell graft to a child with aplastic anemia. The CDR3 bases are TGTGCCAGCAGCTTAGGACAGCTCCTTAATTCACCCCTCCACTTT. Its protein is CASSLGQLLNSPLHF.